This TCR beta chain was found in a study of cytomegalovirus exposure and HLA in healthy donors. About the study: As an earlier analysis found, around 170 million T cells yielded about 120 million unique TCR beta sequences.

Donors in the study were healthy people who gave bone marrow. A remark on this clone: Its cognate antigen is unknown.

Primers for the PCR totalled 60 Vbeta and 13 Jbeta. Using immunoSEQ multiplex PCR, the repertoire was profiled, and TCRdb retains in-frame clones only, with some absent. Here the sample spans about 180,000 clones, just under 80% being singletons. In germline, CDR1 is SGDLS, CDR2 YYNGEE. Trimming removed 1 base at V and 1 base at J, with 9 bases between. The length of the CDR3 is 15 residues. Study-level results: In a later analysis, common viral pathogens appeared linked to several of the most significant clusters. When analyzed later, a missense DCLRE1C variant was found to be linked to TCR beta V- and J-gene trimming.

This chain connects TRBV9 to TRBJ1-3; a weak D match, TRBD1 (5 bases). This sequence originates from a woman in her 30s in good health and CMV-seronegative. The sequenced material came from PBMCs. DNA of the CDR3: TGTGCCAGCAGCGTAACCGGGACTTCTGGAAACACCATATATTTT. It yields the protein CASSVTGTSGNTIYF.